This is a list of T cell receptor beta chains from one sample in a study of regulatory T cells in long-lasting Graves disease. A single record per CDR3 protein comes from TCRdb applying MiXCR to the multiplex PCR reads. The table lists hundreds of thousands of distinct CDR3 sequences, 16% of them singletons. In addition, the sample was reused for a study of T cells in Graves' hyperthyroidism and ophthalmopathy.

Here the sequenced sample was peripheral blood mononuclear cells (PBMCs), taken at new diagnosis, from a patient treated with antithyroid drugs. The receptors were sampled from a man between 40 and 49 years old with Graves disease. Both conserved end residues are part of each CDR3. Fields, in order: V gene, J gene, CDR3 protein.

v_gene: TRBV6-1; j_gene: TRBJ1-2; CDR3aa: CASSVRTAPNYGYTF
v_gene: TRBV12-3/TRBV12-4; j_gene: TRBJ2-1; CDR3aa: CASSWVGNEQFF
v_gene: TRBV20-1; j_gene: TRBJ2-5; CDR3aa: CSEEWGPQETQYF
v_gene: TRBV12-3/TRBV12-4; j_gene: TRBJ1-2; CDR3aa: CASRRTGEDGYTF
v_gene: TRBV7-9; j_gene: TRBJ2-5; CDR3aa: CASSQELNREGTQYF
v_gene: TRBV30; j_gene: TRBJ2-7; CDR3aa: CAWSAEQGPYEQYF
v_gene: TRBV6-5; j_gene: TRBJ2-7; CDR3aa: CASSYNRGGYYEQYF
v_gene: TRBV10-3; j_gene: TRBJ2-3; CDR3aa: CAIGIGTATDTQYF
v_gene: TRBV6-5; j_gene: TRBJ2-3; CDR3aa: CASITSGGAVGTDTQYF
v_gene: TRBV7-2; j_gene: TRBJ2-5; CDR3aa: CASSLVVYPREARETQYF
v_gene: TRBV5-6; j_gene: TRBJ2-3; CDR3aa: CASSLDLGITDTQYF
v_gene: TRBV15; j_gene: TRBJ1-5; CDR3aa: CATSIRPGQGARPQHF
v_gene: TRBV27; j_gene: TRBJ1-1; CDR3aa: CASSFPTYRGNTEAFF
v_gene: TRBV5-1; j_gene: TRBJ2-1; CDR3aa: CASSLGAPNEQFF
v_gene: TRBV12-5; j_gene: TRBJ2-1; CDR3aa: CASGSTSGPAGGWSYNEQFF
v_gene: TRBV19; j_gene: TRBJ2-2; CDR3aa: CATTIGSDRANTGELFF
v_gene: TRBV4-2; j_gene: TRBJ1-5; CDR3aa: CASSQVGGSNQPQHF
v_gene: TRBV6-2/TRBV6-3; j_gene: TRBJ1-2; CDR3aa: CATRGRRIPDGYTF
v_gene: TRBV2; j_gene: TRBJ1-1; CDR3aa: CASSAQEGTEAFF
v_gene: TRBV20-1; j_gene: TRBJ2-2; CDR3aa: CSARKGAGELFF
v_gene: TRBV6-1; j_gene: TRBJ1-1; CDR3aa: CASSLRALNTEAFF
v_gene: TRBV6-5; j_gene: TRBJ2-2; CDR3aa: CASSYSIGALNTGELFF
v_gene: TRBV18; j_gene: TRBJ1-4; CDR3aa: CASSPDRTNEKLFF
v_gene: TRBV19; j_gene: TRBJ1-4; CDR3aa: CASSIGGGTTNEKLFF
v_gene: TRBV20-1; j_gene: TRBJ1-5; CDR3aa: CSASRGRDQPQHF
v_gene: TRBV20-1; j_gene: TRBJ2-1; CDR3aa: CSARDLLSGGGSLDRSYNEQFF
v_gene: TRBV29-1; j_gene: TRBJ1-3; CDR3aa: CSVGGQGNTIYF
v_gene: TRBV27; j_gene: TRBJ1-2; CDR3aa: CASSSADRGGYTF
v_gene: TRBV3-1; j_gene: TRBJ2-2; CDR3aa: CASRLHFLAGSGELFF
v_gene: TRBV3-1; j_gene: TRBJ1-3; CDR3aa: CASSQDPPGTGNTIYF
v_gene: TRBV28; j_gene: -; CDR3aa: CASSPRDRLGQFF
v_gene: TRBV9; j_gene: TRBJ2-6; CDR3aa: CASSVRDYLSGANVLTF
v_gene: TRBV7-2; j_gene: TRBJ2-3; CDR3aa: CASSLVAGRTDTQYF
v_gene: TRBV18; j_gene: TRBJ1-3; CDR3aa: CASSPIGNTIYF
v_gene: TRBV9; j_gene: TRBJ2-3; CDR3aa: CASSPGLERGTQYF
v_gene: TRBV10-3; j_gene: TRBJ2-1; CDR3aa: CAISEGGTSGYNEQFF
v_gene: TRBV27; j_gene: TRBJ2-1; CDR3aa: CASSLMASGILDNEQFF
v_gene: TRBV7-3; j_gene: TRBJ1-2; CDR3aa: CASSLTGPTRDGYTF
v_gene: TRBV30; j_gene: TRBJ1-1; CDR3aa: CAWSLGTGLKTEAFF
v_gene: TRBV4-2; j_gene: TRBJ2-7; CDR3aa: CASSRLQVNYEQYF